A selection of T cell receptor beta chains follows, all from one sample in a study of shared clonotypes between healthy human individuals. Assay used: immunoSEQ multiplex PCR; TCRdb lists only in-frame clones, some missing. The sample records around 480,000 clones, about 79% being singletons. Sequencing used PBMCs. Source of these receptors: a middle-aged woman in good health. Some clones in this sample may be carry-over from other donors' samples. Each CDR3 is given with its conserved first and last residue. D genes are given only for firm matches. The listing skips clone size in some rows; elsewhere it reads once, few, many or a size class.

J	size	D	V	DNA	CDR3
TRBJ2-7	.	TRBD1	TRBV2	TGTGCCAGCAGTGCATGGGGGACAGGCCCTCGCGAGCAGTACTTC	CASSAWGTGPREQYF
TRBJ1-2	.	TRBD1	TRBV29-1	TGCAGCGTAAACAGGGGGGAGGGCTACACCTTC	CSVNRGEGYTF
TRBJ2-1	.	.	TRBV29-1	TGCAGCGAAAGTGAGAGCTCCTACAATGAGCAGTTCTTC	CSESESSYNEQFF
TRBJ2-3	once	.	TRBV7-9	TGTGCCAGCAGTCACCCGGGAAGCACAGATACGCAGTATTTT	CASSHPGSTDTQYF
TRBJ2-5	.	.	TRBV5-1	TGCGCCAGCAGCTGGTGGGGGGACCAAGAGACCCAGTACTTC	CASSWWGDQETQYF
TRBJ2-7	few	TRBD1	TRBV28	TGTGCCAGCAGTCCCCGGACAGGGGCTCCCGGCGAGCAGTGGTTC	CASSPRTGAPGEQWF
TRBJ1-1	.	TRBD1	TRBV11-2	TGTGCCAGCAGACCCTCATACAGGGGAGGCACTGAAGCTTTCTTT	CASRPSYRGGTEAFF
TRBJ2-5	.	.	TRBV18	TGTGCCAGCTCACGGGACCAAGAGACCCAGTACTTC	CASSRDQETQYF
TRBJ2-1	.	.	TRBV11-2	TGTGCCAGCAGCCCCGGACTCCCGGAGCAGTTCTTC	CASSPGLPEQFF
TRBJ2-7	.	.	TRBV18	TGTGCCAGCTCACCACCGGCGGTTCACGAGCAGTACTTC	CASSPPAVHEQYF
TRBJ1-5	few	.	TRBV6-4	TGTGCCAGAGCCCCGGTGTTCGTCGGGCCGACGAATTATAGCAATCAGCCCCAGCATTTT	CARAPVFVGPTNYSNQPQHF
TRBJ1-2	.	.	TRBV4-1	TGCGCCAGCAGCCAAGCAGAAGGTGGACTTAACTATGGCTACACCTTC	CASSQAEGGLNYGYTF
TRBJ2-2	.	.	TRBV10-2	TGCGCCAGCAGTGAGGAAAGGCTATCAGTCGGCGGGGAGCTGTTTTTT	CASSEERLSVGGELFF
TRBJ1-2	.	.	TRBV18	TGTGCCAGCTCACTGCCCCGCGGGACAAACTATGGCTACACCTTC	CASSLPRGTNYGYTF
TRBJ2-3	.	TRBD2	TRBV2	TGTGCCAGCAGTGAGGGGACTAGCGGGAGTACAGATACGCAGTATTTT	CASSEGTSGSTDTQYF
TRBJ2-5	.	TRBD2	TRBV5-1	TGCGCCAGCAGCGGGATCGGGAGGGGCCAAGAGACCCAGTACTTC	CASSGIGRGQETQYF
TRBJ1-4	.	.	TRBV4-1	TGCGCCAGCAGCCACTCATGGGAAAAACTGTTTTTT	CASSHSWEKLFF
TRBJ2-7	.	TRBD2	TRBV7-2	TGTGCCAGCAGCTTTGCTAGCGGCACCTACGAGCAGTACTTC	CASSFASGTYEQYF
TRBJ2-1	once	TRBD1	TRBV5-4	TGTGCCAGCAGCTTGGGGGGGACAGGGGGCAGGACGAATGAGCAGTTCTTC	CASSLGGTGGRTNEQFF
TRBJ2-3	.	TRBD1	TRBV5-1	TGCGCCAGCAGCCGGGACAGTAGCACAGATACGCAGTATTTT	CASSRDSSTDTQYF
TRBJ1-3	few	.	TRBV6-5	TGTGCCAGCAGTTACTCTGTCAGAGGCTCTGGAAACACCATATATTTT	CASSYSVRGSGNTIYF
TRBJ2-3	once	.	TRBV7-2	TGTGCCAGCAGCGCGGGACGGCAAAGCACAGATACGCAGTATTTT	CASSAGRQSTDTQYF
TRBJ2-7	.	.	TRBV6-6	TGTGCCAGCAGTTACTCGTCCGGGAGAATATACGAGCAGTACTTC	CASSYSSGRIYEQYF
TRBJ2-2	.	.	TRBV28	TGTGCCAGCAGTCCGCAGGGAGTTCGAGGGGAGCTGTTTTTT	CASSPQGVRGELFF
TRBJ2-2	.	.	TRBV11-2	TGTGCCAGCAGCTTAAATCTGGGACCCGGGGAGCTGTTTTTT	CASSLNLGPGELFF
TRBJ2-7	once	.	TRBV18	TGTGCCAGCTCGCTGACACTAAGGGACGAGCAGTACTTC	CASSLTLRDEQYF
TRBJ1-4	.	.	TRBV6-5	TGTGCCAGCAGTGCCCGACCAAGGGAAAAACTGTTTTTT	CASSARPREKLFF
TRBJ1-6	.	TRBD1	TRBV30	TGTGCCTGGACGAGGGACAGGGACAATTCACCCCTCCACTTT	CAWTRDRDNSPLHF
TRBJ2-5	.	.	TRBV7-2	TGTGCCAGCACAATAACGAACGCCCAGTACTTC	CASTITNAQYF
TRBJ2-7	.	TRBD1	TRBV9	TGTGCCAGCAGCGTAGGCGGGACAGGGAGCTCCTACGAGCAGTACTTC	CASSVGGTGSSYEQYF
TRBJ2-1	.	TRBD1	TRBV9	TGTGCCAGCAGATCGGGACAGGGGGAGGTGGATGAGCAGTTCTTC	CASRSGQGEVDEQFF
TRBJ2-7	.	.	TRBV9	TGTGCCAGCAGCGTAGGGCAGGGTCGCAGCGAGCAGTACTTC	CASSVGQGRSEQYF
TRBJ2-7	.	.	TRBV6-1	TGTGCCAGCAGTGACACCCAACAGGGATGGAACGAGCAGTACTTC	CASSDTQQGWNEQYF
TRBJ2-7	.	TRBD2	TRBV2	TGTGCCAGCGGAGGGGAGGGGTCCTACGAGCAGTACTTC	CASGGEGSYEQYF
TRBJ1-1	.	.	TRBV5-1	TGCGCCAGCAGCTTGGGAGGGGGGACTGAAGCTTTCTTT	CASSLGGGTEAFF
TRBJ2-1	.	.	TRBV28	TGTGCCAGCAACACGGGGGTTCATGAGCAGTTCTTC	CASNTGVHEQFF
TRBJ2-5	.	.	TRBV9	TGTGCCAGCAGCGTAGCCTCACAGGCCCAAGAGACCCAGTACTTC	CASSVASQAQETQYF
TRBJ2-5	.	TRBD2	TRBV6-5	TGTGCCAGCAGTTTACTAGCGGGGCTCCAAGAGACCCAGTACTTC	CASSLLAGLQETQYF
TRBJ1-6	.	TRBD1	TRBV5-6	TGTGCCAGCAGCCTCCGGGACAGGAATTCACCCCTCCACTTT	CASSLRDRNSPLHF